Below are 16 T cell receptor beta chains sequenced from a single sample in a study of blood T cell repertoires in COVID-19. Some clones are missing from TCRdb's copy, which holds only in-frame ones; the method was immunoSEQ multiplex PCR. The sample records 200,000 to 250,000 clones, 70% to 90% being singletons. The material sequenced was peripheral blood. The receptors derive from a young woman who had recovered from COVID-19.

This chain joins TRBV5-5 and TRBJ2-7, with 8 bases that match TRBD2. The V gene's germline CDR1 is SGHKS and CDR2 YYEKEE (reference sequence). V dropped 4 bases and J dropped 2; count of bases not matched to a gene: 8. The CDR3 has 15 residues. This CDR3 is CASSRTSGLTYEQYF. The CDR3 bases are TGTGCCAGCAGCCGTACTAGCGGTTTGACCTACGAGCAGTACTTC.

The chain links TRBV7-2 to TRBJ1-1; 7 bases map to TRBD1. The CDR3 covers 13 residues. Germline V gives CDR1 SGHTA, CDR2 FQGNSA. J was trimmed by 10 bases and V by 4 bases; bases with no gene match: 9. CDR3 protein: CASSSLGGALAFF. The CDR3 coding sequence is TGTGCCAGCAGCTCGCTAGGGGGCGCGTTAGCTTTCTTT.

The CDR3, as DNA: TGTGCCATCAGTGAGTCTAGCGGGACTGAGACCCAGTACTTC. The encoded protein is CAISESSGTETQYF. The rearrangement joins TRBV10-3 to TRBJ2-5, with TRBD2 matching over 8 bases. The junction had 2 bases not matched to a gene; V was cut back by 0 bases and J by 5 bases. The CDR3 consists of 14 residues. Germline loops: CDR1 ENHRY, CDR2 SYGVKD.

The CDR3 region is CASSYSRDTLDGYTF. In DNA form, the CDR3 reads TGTGCCAGCAGTTACTCGAGGGACACTCTCGATGGCTACACCTTC. The V call is TRBV6-2 or TRBV6-3, the J call TRBJ1-2, with D maybe TRBD1 (6 bases). Germline assignment: CDR1 MNHEY and CDR2 SVGEGT. Trimming removed 0 bases from V and 6 bases from J, with 14 bases in between. The CDR3 spans 15 residues.

The J gene is TRBJ1-5, the V gene TRBV4-3, with D unresolved. The V end was cut by 0 bases, the J end by 9 bases, with 6 bases between. The germline CDR1 and CDR2 sequences are LGHNA and YSLEER. There are 12 residues in the CDR3. The CDR3 spells CASSQDTGPQHF. The DNA for the CDR3 is TGCGCCAGCAGCCAAGATACTGGGCCCCAGCATTTT.

The rearrangement links TRBV6-1 to TRBJ2-5; TRBD2 matches at 12 bases. CDR3 length: 16 residues. The V gene end was trimmed by 4 bases and the J gene end by 2 bases; junction bases not matched to a gene: 5. Germline CDR1 MNHNS, CDR2 SASEGT. The CDR3: CASSAGLAGRQETQYF. The DNA of the CDR3 is TGTGCCAGCAGTGCGGGACTAGCGGGCCGGCAAGAGACCCAGTACTTC.

CDR3 sequence (DNA): TGTGCCAGCAGCGTAGACCCGGGGTCGTCTGAAGCTTTCTTT. Protein: CASSVDPGSSEAFF. The chain is built from TRBV9 and TRBJ1-1, with no clear D. Per the germline V gene, CDR1 is SGDLS and CDR2 is YYNGEE. This CDR3 contains 14 residues. Trimming took off 0 bases at V and 6 bases at J, with 12 bases between the two ends.

The V gene is TRBV30, the J gene TRBJ1-1; TRBD1 matches at 7 bases. Per the germline V gene, CDR1 is GTSNPN and CDR2 is SVGIG (reference sequence). The CDR3 has 12 residues. With V trimmed by 8 bases and J by 6 bases, 9 bases remained unmatched. CDR3 protein: CAAVQGRPEAFF. The CDR3, as DNA: TGTGCCGCAGTACAGGGGCGGCCTGAAGCTTTCTTT.

V usage is TRBV5-4 and J usage is TRBJ1-1; D is ambiguous. The V end was cut by 1 base, the J end by 3 bases, with 7 bases between. Germline V gene data show CDR1 as SGHNT and CDR2 as YYREEE (reference sequence). This CDR3 has 13 amino acids. CDR3 loop: CASSLNRYTEAFF. CDR3 sequence (DNA): TGTGCCAGCAGCTTGAACCGGTACACTGAAGCTTTCTTT. Using reference TRBV5-4 and TRBJ1-1 for the parts outside the CDR3, the full variable domain is ETGVTQSPTHLIKTRGQQVTLRCSSQSGHNTVSWYQQALGQGPQFIFQYYREEENGRGNFPPRFSGLQFPNYSSELNVNALELDDSALYLCASSLNRYTEAFFGQGTRLTVV.

The J gene is TRBJ2-1, the V gene TRBV5-5; maybe TRBD2 (5 bases). This CDR3 has 12 amino acids. Germline lookup yields CDR1 SGHKS and CDR2 YYEKEE (reference sequence). V dropped 6 bases and J dropped 8 bases, with 12 bases sitting between them. CDR3 nucleotides: TGTGCCAGCACCCCCGCGGGTGATGAGCAGTTCTTC. This encodes CASTPAGDEQFF.

Of note for this clone: Other nucleotide sequences in the sample specify the same CDR3. The rearrangement uses TRBV7-2 and TRBJ1-1, with D perhaps TRBD1 (6 bases). The CDR3 extends over 15 amino acids. With 1 base removed from V and 1 base from J, the gap between germline ends came to 10 bases. Germline assignment: CDR1 SGHTA and CDR2 FQGNSA. CDR3 loop: CASSLVQGANTEAFF. The DNA for the CDR3 is TGTGCCAGCAGCTTAGTACAGGGAGCGAACACTGAAGCTTTCTTT.

This chain links TRBV19 with TRBJ2-7; possible D gene TRBD2, 6 bases. Trimming removed 5 bases at V and 2 bases at J, with 10 bases between. The CDR3 runs 13 residues. Per the germline V gene, CDR1 is LNHDA and CDR2 is SQIVND (reference sequence). CDR3: CASSRAGTYEQYF. Here the CDR3 DNA reads TGTGCCAGTAGTCGGGCGGGAACCTACGAGCAGTACTTC.

The chain couples TRBV27 to TRBJ2-7; 11 positions agree with TRBD1. CDR1 is MNHEY and CDR2 is SMNVEV in the germline V gene (reference sequence). This CDR3 region has 14 residues. The ends lost 3 bases at V and 6 bases at J; junction bases unmatched: 4. CDR3 amino acids: CASSFGGTGGEQYF. CDR3 DNA sequence: TGTGCCAGCAGTTTTGGTGGGACAGGGGGCGAGCAGTACTTC.

The chain carries TRBV6-5 and TRBJ1-6; D remains unclear. V shed 10 bases and J shed 6 bases, with 13 bases lying between them. From germline, CDR1 is MNHEY and CDR2 SVGAGI. There are 13 residues in the CDR3. The CDR3 DNA sequence: TGTGCCATCCCGGCGGGTCCTAATTCACCCCTCCACTTT. Amino acid sequence: CAIPAGPNSPLHF.

This rearrangement joins TRBV5-4 to TRBJ1-6; 10 positions agree with TRBD1. CDR3 length: 15 amino acids. Germline trimming cut 0 bases from V and 7 bases from J; bases unmatched to any gene: 1. CDR1 is SGHNT and CDR2 is YYREEE in the germline V gene (reference sequence). DNA for the CDR3: TGTGCCAGCAGCTTGGGGGGACAGGGGAATTCACCCCTCCACTTT. It is translated as CASSLGGQGNSPLHF.

V and J are TRBV5-1 and TRBJ1-1, with a possible D match to TRBD1 (6 bases). The V gene lost 2 bases and the J gene lost 5 bases, with 19 bases spanning the gap. This CDR3 is 16 amino acids long. Germline CDR1 reads SGHRS; CDR2 reads YFSETQ. Here the CDR3 reads CASSLSRGVGLTEAFF. CDR3 DNA sequence: TGCGCCAGCAGCTTAAGCAGGGGAGTAGGTCTAACTGAAGCTTTCTTT.